This T cell receptor (beta chain) was sequenced for a study of regulatory T cells in long-lasting Graves disease. About the study: To qualify as persistent, Graves' disease required over 5 years of antithyroid drugs with positive TSH receptor antibodies.

The CDR3 extends over 14 amino acids. Germline CDR1 is GTSNPN and CDR2 is SVGIG (reference sequence). With 4 bases removed from V and 3 bases from J, the gap between germline ends came to 15 bases. The time point denotes: persistent/refractory GD, antithyroid drugs over 5 years with positive TRAb. RNA from PBMCs was the source of the TCR library. Findings and limits, study-wide: Accuracy was possibly reduced by small sample size.

Comments on this clonotype: The antigen remains unidentified.

Assembly of TCR beta libraries relied on iRepertoire HTBI primers together with Arm-PCR of CDR3 regions. In the source study's methods: Identification yielded approximately 66 TRBV and 14 TRBJ segments across samples. TCRdb used MiXCR to reprocess the multiplex PCR reads, holding one entry per CDR3 protein. The V and J calls follow TCRdb's processing rather than the paper's. Found here are 600,000 to 850,000 distinct CDR3 sequences, 30% of them singletons; the top ten hold around 42%. The source of this sequence is a female donor with Graves disease. The chain is built from TRBV30 and TRBJ1-2, with a possible D match to TRBD1 (6 bases). The sample here was peripheral blood mononuclear cells (PBMCs), taken when the disease was refractory, from a patient treated with antithyroid drugs. The CDR3 coding sequence is TGTGCCTGGAACAAGGACAGATCCTACTATGGCTACACCTTC. It is translated as CAWNKDRSYYGYTF.